This record covers a single T cell receptor (beta chain). Its specificity is not known. The CDR3 loop spans 14 amino acids. Each CD8+ T cell subset was flow-sorted in triplicate. Every sort contained 300,000 or so cells. A CD45RO-CCR7+CD27+CD95- phenotype identified naive CD8+ T cells. The data stem from a study of CXCR3-negative and CXCR3-positive naive CD8 T cells. Study-level points and caveats: Cryopreservation partially decreased CXCR3 expression, and most assays used fresh PBMCs. A higher hydrophobicity marked the TRB CDR3s of CXCR3-positive naive cells versus CXCR3-negative naive cells.

Libraries were UMI-labeled 5' RACE TRB cDNA. TCRdb reprocessed the 5' RACE reads, keeping one entry per CDR3 protein, no DNA. This table lists some 130,000 distinct CDR3 sequences. This sequence joins TRBV12-3 or TRBV12-4 and TRBJ2-1; TCRdb lists TRBD2, though no DNA is available to test this call. The sequencing input was naive CXCR3+ CD8+ T cells from blood. This sample's subset: CD45RO-CCR7+CD27+CD95- naive CD8+ T cells expressing CXCR3 (TNR3+). The sequence was obtained from a human donor in good health. Some clones in this sample may be carry-over from other donors' samples. CDR3 residues: CASSLGSSGAEQFF.